This T cell receptor beta chain stems from a study of cytomegalovirus exposure and HLA in healthy donors. With V trimmed by 2 bases and J by 9 bases, 7 bases remained unmatched. Germline-derived CDR1 and CDR2 are MNHNS and SASEGT. The CDR3 has 14 amino acids. PCR was performed using 60 Vbeta and 13 Jbeta primers. The repertoire was sequenced with immunoSEQ multiplex PCR; TCRdb's copy has only in-frame clones and lacks some. The table records approximately 190,000 clones, 80% to 85% of them present only once. This receptor was identified in a woman under 30 in good health and CMV-seronegative. This chain links TRBV6-1 with TRBJ1-2; 9 bases align to TRBD1. The sample consisted of PBMCs. The CDR3 sequence: CASSEIGTGISYTF. The CDR3 coding sequence is TGTGCCAGCAGTGAAATCGGGACAGGGATTAGCTACACCTTC.